This T cell receptor beta chain came from a study of blood T cell repertoires in COVID-19. The overall study: The samples span acute and convalescent COVID-19 from the United States, Italy and Spain.

Deletions cut 0 bases from V and 7 bases from J, with 22 bases between. This CDR3 is built from 18 residues. Germline assignment: CDR1 LGHNA and CDR2 YSLEER. Sequenced by immunoSEQ multiplex PCR; TCRdb stores in-frame clones only, minus some. The sample consists of around 53,000 clones, over 90% of them appearing once. The source of this sequence is a human donor in a cohort sampled during active COVID-19. The chain carries TRBV4-3 and TRBJ1-5; weak D call: TRBD1 (6 bases). Specimen: peripheral blood. In nucleotides, the CDR3 is TGCGCCAGCAGCCAAGATTTGACAGGCACAGAAGGAGGACAGCCCCAGCATTTT. This sequence encodes CASSQDLTGTEGGQPQHF.